This entry describes one TCR beta chain. Its antigen is not known. The data are from a study of OX40 agonist ivuxolimab in advanced cancers. The overall study: In this cohort, patients received ivuxolimab, an agonistic anti-OX40 (CD134) antibody. Regarding the study as a whole: Relatively little clonal expansion, among the lowest observed, appeared in partial responders at 0.1-3.0 mg/kg. Doses of 0.1 to 3.0 mg/kg were accompanied by clonal expansion of CD4+ and CD8+ blood T cells by week 6.

Peripheral blood came from all dose cohorts at three timepoints. V was trimmed by 2 bases and J by 0 bases, leaving 8 bases between them. This CDR3 comprises 15 residues. The germline V gene has CDR1 ENHRY and CDR2 SYGVKD. The table came from immunoSEQ multiplex PCR; TCRdb's copy has only in-frame clones and leaves some out. The sample has roughly 76,000 clones, around nine tenths seen once; the top ten hold over 6%. The starting material was CD4+ or CD8+ T cells sorted from blood, obtained in a trial of the OX40 agonist ivuxolimab. The receptor comes from an adult with an advanced solid tumor such as melanoma, head and neck, liver or kidney cancer. The genes are TRBV10-3 and TRBJ2-1; D may be TRBD2 (5 bases). The CDR3 protein is CAISEVASSYNEQFF. The CDR3 nucleotides read TGTGCCATCAGTGAGGTAGCGAGCTCCTACAATGAGCAGTTCTTC.